The 18 T cell receptor beta chains below were found in one sample sequenced in a study of early T cells in non-severe SARS-CoV-2 infection. TCRdb redid the calling of the 5' RACE reads with MiXCR, one entry per CDR3 protein. The sample records roughly 40,000 distinct CDR3 sequences, roughly 4% being singletons. The sample was whole blood. These receptors were obtained from an adult who was a healthcare worker with PCR-confirmed SARS-CoV-2 infection or an uninfected control (not recorded which).

The genes are TRBV19 and TRBJ2-4; possible D gene TRBD2, 6 bases. The CDR3 length is 13 residues. Germline CDR1 is LNHDA and CDR2 is SQIVND (reference sequence). V lost 9 bases to trimming and J lost 9 bases, with 18 bases between them. In DNA form, the CDR3 reads TGTGCCAGCACATCTGACGCGGGGACCATTCAGTACTTC. As protein: CASTSDAGTIQYF.

This clonotype was seen ten or more times. V gene TRBV11-2 combines with J gene TRBJ2-7, with a tentative D call TRBD1 (5 bases). V was clipped by 2 bases and J by 0 bases, with 14 bases between them. The CDR3 consists of 16 residues. The germline gives CDR1 SGHAT, CDR2 FQNNGV. The CDR3 is CASSLLGRKSSYEQYF. CDR3 DNA sequence: TGTGCCAGCAGCTTATTGGGGCGGAAGAGCTCCTACGAGCAGTACTTC.

This clonotype was detected many times. V usage is TRBV5-1 and J usage is TRBJ2-3; D might be TRBD2 (5 bases). V lost 0 bases and J lost 0, with 8 bases in between. Germline V gives CDR1 SGHRS, CDR2 YFSETQ. The CDR3 spans 15 residues. CDR3 protein: CASSLERASTDTQYF. The CDR3 DNA reads as TGCGCCAGCAGCTTGGAGAGGGCCAGCACAGATACGCAGTATTTT.

This clonotype was seen at least ten times. This chain connects TRBV12-3 or TRBV12-4 to TRBJ1-3; D is ambiguous. The CDR3 spans 16 residues. Deletions cut 6 bases from V and 0 bases from J, with 15 bases between. CDR3 coding DNA: TGTGCCAGCAGGTCCCGTGGCAGCCTCTCTGGAAACACCATATATTTT. Translation: CASRSRGSLSGNTIYF.

This clonotype was detected a few times. One end of the junction varies from germline; a read error may be responsible. The chain joins TRBV18 to TRBJ2-1, with 12 bases fitting TRBD2. The CDR3 has 16 amino acids. The germline CDR1 and CDR2 sequences are KGHSH and LQKENI. CDR3 bases: TGTGTCAGCTCACCACGGACTAGCGGGAACAACAATGAGCAGTTCTTC. It is translated as CVSSPRTSGNNNEQFF.

At least ten counts were recorded for this clonotype. This chain links TRBV19 with TRBJ2-7, with D possibly being TRBD2 (5 bases). V was pared by 1 base and J by 4 bases, with 11 bases between. Germline assignment: CDR1 LNHDA and CDR2 SQIVND (reference sequence). This CDR3 region has 14 residues. CDR3: CASSIGYGGYEQYF. Written as DNA, the CDR3 is TGTGCCAGTAGTATAGGGTATGGAGGATACGAGCAGTACTTC.

This clonotype has a count of ten or more. The rearrangement links TRBV19 to TRBJ2-6, with D hard to call. This CDR3 is built from 17 residues. The V end was cut by 3 bases, the J end by 0 bases, with 12 bases between. The germline CDR1 and CDR2 sequences are LNHDA and SQIVND (reference sequence). Here the CDR3 reads CASSMDLPASGANVLTF. The CDR3 DNA is TGTGCCAGTAGTATGGATTTACCGGCCTCTGGGGCCAACGTCCTGACTTTC.

This clonotype showed up many times. The chain links TRBV6-5 to TRBJ2-1; 7 nucleotides agree with TRBD2. Germline V gene lookup returns CDR1 MNHEY and CDR2 SVGAGI. The CDR3 has 19 residues. With V trimmed by 0 bases and J by 6 bases, 17 bases remained unmatched. CDR3 nucleotides: TGTGCCAGCAGTTACTCGCGGCCAGCGGCCACTCCGGGGGGCAATGAGCAGTTCTTC. Translation gives CASSYSRPAATPGGNEQFF.

This clonotype was observed at least ten times. This sequence joins TRBV18 and TRBJ2-1; 10 positions agree with TRBD2. Germline CDR1 reads KGHSH; CDR2 reads LQKENI. The J segment lost 9 bases and the V segment lost 2 bases, leaving 1 base of the junction unmatched. There are 13 residues in the CDR3. The CDR3 is CASSPGTSAEQFF. As DNA, the CDR3 is TGTGCCAGCTCACCAGGGACTAGCGCTGAGCAGTTCTTC.

This clonotype came up many times. The chain carries TRBV18 and TRBJ1-2; possibly TRBD1 for D (5 bases). The CDR3 loop spans 15 amino acids. V was pared by 3 bases and J by 8 bases, with 19 bases between. CDR1 is KGHSH and CDR2 is LQKENI in the germline V gene. CDR3 region: CASSPGTASYGGYTF. CDR3 nucleotides: TGTGCCAGCTCACCCGGGACCGCCTCGTATGGCGGCTACACCTTC.

At least ten counts were recorded for this clonotype. V usage is TRBV7-6 and J usage is TRBJ2-2; D remains unclear. V lost 0 bases, J lost 1 base, and 9 bases lay in between. The CDR3 is 16 residues long. Germline V lookup: CDR1 SGHVS, CDR2 FNYEAQ. The CDR3 protein is CASSLALTVNTGELFF. The CDR3 DNA is TGTGCCAGCAGCTTAGCGCTCACAGTGAACACCGGGGAGCTGTTTTTT.

This clonotype has at least ten counts. CDR3 region: CASRGGQGYNEQFF. CDR3 DNA: TGCGCCAGCAGAGGGGGACAGGGCTACAATGAGCAGTTCTTC. V usage is TRBV5-1 and J usage is TRBJ2-1; 9 bases agree with TRBD1. In germline, CDR1 is SGHRS, CDR2 YFSETQ. The V segment lost 5 bases and the J segment 3 bases; nucleotides outside the gene matches: 3. The CDR3 sequence is 14 residues long.

This clonotype was picked up many times. J is TRBJ2-7 and V is TRBV7-9; D gene unclear. V was clipped by 5 bases and J by 3 bases, with 11 bases between them. The CDR3 runs to 13 residues. The germline V gene encodes CDR1 SEHNR and CDR2 FQNEAQ (reference sequence). The CDR3 region has the DNA TGTGCCAGCAGCCCAGACGGATACTACGAGCAGTACTTC. It yields the protein CASSPDGYYEQYF. Supplemented by reference TRBV7-9 and TRBJ2-7, the full variable domain reads DTGVSQNPRHKITKRGQNVTFRCDPISEHNRLYWYRQTLGQGPEFLTYFQNEAQLEKSRLLSDRFSAERPKGSFSTLEIQRTEQGDSAMYLCASSPDGYYEQYFGPGTRLTVT.

There are a few counts of this clonotype. The chain has TRBV4-1 and TRBJ2-7; 13 nucleotides agree with TRBD2. This CDR3 comprises 15 residues. With 1 base clipped from V and 5 bases from J, the junction kept 2 bases outside the gene matches. Per germline, CDR1 MGHRA and CDR2 YSYEKL. CDR3 bases: TGCGCCAGCAGCCAAGGAGGACTAGCGGGAGACGAGCAGTACTTC. It yields the protein CASSQGGLAGDEQYF.

This clonotype has at least ten counts. The rearrangement links TRBV18 to TRBJ1-5; D is ambiguous. V lost 0 bases and J 7 bases, leaving 4 bases between the germline ends. Germline lookup yields CDR1 KGHSH and CDR2 LQKENI. CDR3 length: 12 residues. In DNA form, the CDR3 reads TGTGCCAGCTCACCACCCGGACAGCCCCAGCATTTT. Amino acids: CASSPPGQPQHF.

This clonotype was seen many times. This chain links TRBV5-4 with TRBJ2-3, with D unresolved. V gave up 4 bases and J gave up 3 bases, with 9 bases separating them. CDR3 length equals 13 residues. Germline values: CDR1 SGHNT, CDR2 YYREEE (reference sequence). The CDR3 DNA is TGTGCCAGCAGCCTTGGAATAACAGATACGCAGTATTTT. This sequence encodes CASSLGITDTQYF.

This clonotype was counted only a few times. The chain has TRBV7-8 and TRBJ2-2; D gene uncertain. The CDR3 length is 15 residues. Per germline, CDR1 SGHVS and CDR2 FQNEAQ. The V end was cut by 5 bases, the J end by 4 bases, with 14 bases between. CDR3 region: CASSPTRTGTGELFF. The CDR3 DNA reads TGTGCCAGCAGCCCCACCCGGACGGGCACCGGGGAGCTGTTTTTT.

This clonotype appeared many times. This chain joins TRBV11-2 and TRBJ2-7, with D perhaps TRBD1 (6 bases). The CDR3 extends over 16 amino acids. V was clipped by 0 bases and J by 2 bases, with 14 bases between them. Looked up from germline, CDR1 is SGHAT and CDR2 is FQNNGV. In DNA, the CDR3 is TGTGCCAGCAGCTTAGATTTGCGCAGGGGCACCTACGAGCAGTACTTC. This translates into CASSLDLRRGTYEQYF.